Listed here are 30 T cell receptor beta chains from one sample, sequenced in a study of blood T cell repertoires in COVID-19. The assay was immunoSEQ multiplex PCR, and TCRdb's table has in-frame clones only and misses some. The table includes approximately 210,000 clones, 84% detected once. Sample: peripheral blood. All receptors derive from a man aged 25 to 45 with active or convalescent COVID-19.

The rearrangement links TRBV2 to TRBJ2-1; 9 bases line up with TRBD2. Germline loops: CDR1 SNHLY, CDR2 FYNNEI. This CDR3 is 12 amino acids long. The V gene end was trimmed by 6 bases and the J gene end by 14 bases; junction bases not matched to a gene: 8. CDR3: CASSLLREGKFF. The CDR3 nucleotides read TGTGCCAGCAGCCTCCTGCGGGAGGGGAAGTTCTTC. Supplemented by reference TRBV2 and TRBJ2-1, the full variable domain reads EPEVTQTPSHQVTQMGQEVILRCVPISNHLYFYWYRQILGQKVEFLVSFYNNEISEKSEIFDDQFSVERPDGSNFTLKIRSTKLEDSAMYFCASSLLREGKFFGPGTRLTVL.

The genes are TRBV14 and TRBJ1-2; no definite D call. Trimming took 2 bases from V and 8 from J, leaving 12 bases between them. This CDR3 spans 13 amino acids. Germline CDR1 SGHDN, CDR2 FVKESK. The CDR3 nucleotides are TGTGCCAGCAGCCAAACCGGGGTCACGGGCTACACCTTC. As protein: CASSQTGVTGYTF. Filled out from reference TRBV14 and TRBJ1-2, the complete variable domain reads EAGVTQFPSHSVIEKGQTVTLRCDPISGHDNLYWYRRVMGKEIKFLLHFVKESKQDESGMPNNRFLAERTGGTYSTLKVQPAELEDSGVYFCASSQTGVTGYTFGSGTRLTVV.

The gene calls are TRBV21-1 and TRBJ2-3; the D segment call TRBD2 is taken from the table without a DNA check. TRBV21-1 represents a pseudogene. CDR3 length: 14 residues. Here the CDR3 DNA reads TGTGCCAGTAAAGGACTAGCGGGAGTCGATACGCAGTATTTT. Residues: CASKGLAGVDTQYF.

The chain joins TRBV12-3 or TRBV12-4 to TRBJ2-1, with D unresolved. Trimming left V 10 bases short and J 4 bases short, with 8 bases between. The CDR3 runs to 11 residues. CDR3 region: CATSEYNEQFF. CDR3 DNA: TGTGCCACCAGCGAGTACAATGAGCAGTTCTTC.

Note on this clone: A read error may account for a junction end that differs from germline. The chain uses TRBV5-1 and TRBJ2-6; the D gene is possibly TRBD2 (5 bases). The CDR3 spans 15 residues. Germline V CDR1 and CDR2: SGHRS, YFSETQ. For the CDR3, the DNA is TGCGCCAGCAACTTGGGAGAGGCTGGGGCCAACGTCCTGACTTTC. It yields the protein CASNLGEAGANVLTF.

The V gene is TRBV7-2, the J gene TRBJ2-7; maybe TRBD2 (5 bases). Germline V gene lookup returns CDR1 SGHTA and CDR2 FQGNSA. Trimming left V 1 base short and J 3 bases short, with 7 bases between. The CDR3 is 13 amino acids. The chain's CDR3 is CASSLGGFYEQYF. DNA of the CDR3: TGTGCCAGCAGCTTAGGAGGGTTCTACGAGCAGTACTTC.

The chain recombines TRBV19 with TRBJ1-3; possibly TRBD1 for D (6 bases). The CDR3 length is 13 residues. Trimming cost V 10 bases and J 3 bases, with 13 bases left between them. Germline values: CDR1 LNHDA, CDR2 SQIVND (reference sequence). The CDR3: CANYRVLGNTIYF. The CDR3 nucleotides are TGTGCCAACTACAGGGTCCTTGGAAACACCATATATTTT.

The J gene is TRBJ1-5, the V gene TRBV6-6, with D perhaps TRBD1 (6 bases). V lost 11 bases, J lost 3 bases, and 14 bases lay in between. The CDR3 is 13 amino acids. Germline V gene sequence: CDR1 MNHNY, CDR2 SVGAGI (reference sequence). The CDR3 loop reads CAGSTGYNQPQHF. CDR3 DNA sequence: TGTGCCGGAAGTACAGGGTACAATCAGCCCCAGCATTTT.

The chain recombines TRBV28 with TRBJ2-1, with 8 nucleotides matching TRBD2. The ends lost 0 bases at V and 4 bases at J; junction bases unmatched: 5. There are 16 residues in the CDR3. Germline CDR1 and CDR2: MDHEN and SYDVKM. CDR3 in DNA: TGTGCCAGCAGTTTATGGGCGGGAGGAATTTACAATGAGCAGTTCTTC. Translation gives CASSLWAGGIYNEQFF.

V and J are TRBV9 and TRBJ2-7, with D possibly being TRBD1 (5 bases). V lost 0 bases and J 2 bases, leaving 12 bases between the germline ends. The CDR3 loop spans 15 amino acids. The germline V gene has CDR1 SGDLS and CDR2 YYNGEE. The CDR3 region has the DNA TGTGCCAGCAGCGTAGGTGAATGGGGCACCTACGAGCAGTACTTC. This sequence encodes CASSVGEWGTYEQYF. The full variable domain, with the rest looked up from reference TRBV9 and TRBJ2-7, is DSGVTQTPKHLITATGQRVTLRCSPRSGDLSVYWYQQSLDQGLQFLIQYYNGEERAKGNILERFSAQQFPDLHSELNLSSLELGDSALYFCASSVGEWGTYEQYFGPGTRLTVT.

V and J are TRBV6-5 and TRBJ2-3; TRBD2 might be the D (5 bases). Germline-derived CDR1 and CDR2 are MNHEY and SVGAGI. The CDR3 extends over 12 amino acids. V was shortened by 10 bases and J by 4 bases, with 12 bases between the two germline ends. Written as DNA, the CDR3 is TGTGCCACCCGGACTGTTGCAGATACGCAGTATTTT. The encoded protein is CATRTVADTQYF.

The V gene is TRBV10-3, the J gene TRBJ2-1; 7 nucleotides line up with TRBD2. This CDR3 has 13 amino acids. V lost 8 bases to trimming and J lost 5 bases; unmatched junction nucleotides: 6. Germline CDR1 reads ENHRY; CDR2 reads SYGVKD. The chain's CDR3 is CAILSGADNEQFF. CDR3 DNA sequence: TGTGCCATCCTCAGCGGGGCCGACAATGAGCAGTTCTTC.

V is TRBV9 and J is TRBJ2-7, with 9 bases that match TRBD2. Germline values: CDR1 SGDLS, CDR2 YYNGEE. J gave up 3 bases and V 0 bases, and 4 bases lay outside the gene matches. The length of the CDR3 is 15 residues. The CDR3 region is CASSVGTSEIYEQYF. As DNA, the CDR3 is TGTGCCAGCAGCGTAGGGACTAGCGAAATCTACGAGCAGTACTTC.

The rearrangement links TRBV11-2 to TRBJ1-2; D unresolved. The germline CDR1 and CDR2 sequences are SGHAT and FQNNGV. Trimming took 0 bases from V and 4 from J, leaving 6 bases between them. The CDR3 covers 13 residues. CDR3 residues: CASSLEGSYGYTF. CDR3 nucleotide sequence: TGTGCCAGCAGCTTAGAGGGCAGCTATGGCTACACCTTC.

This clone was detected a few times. The CDR3 coding sequence is TGTGCCAGCAGTGCACAGGGGCCCTCCTACGAGCAGTACTTC. Residues: CASSAQGPSYEQYF. The chain links TRBV28 to TRBJ2-7, with 7 nucleotides matching TRBD1. This CDR3 spans 14 amino acids. V lost 5 bases to trimming and J lost 0 bases; unmatched junction nucleotides: 4. Germline V gene data show CDR1 as MDHEN and CDR2 as SYDVKM.

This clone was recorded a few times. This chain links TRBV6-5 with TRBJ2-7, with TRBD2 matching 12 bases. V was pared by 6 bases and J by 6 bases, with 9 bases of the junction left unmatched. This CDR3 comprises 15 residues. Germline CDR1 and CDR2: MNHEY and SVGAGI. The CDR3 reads CASSPTLTSGGEQYF. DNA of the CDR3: TGTGCCAGCAGCCCGACCCTGACTAGCGGGGGCGAGCAGTACTTC.

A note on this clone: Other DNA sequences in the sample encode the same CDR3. DNA for the CDR3: TGCGCCAGCAGCTTACTAGCGATTCAAGAGACCCAGTACTTC. It yields the protein CASSLLAIQETQYF. The chain uses TRBV5-1 and TRBJ2-5, with 7 bases identical to TRBD2. The CDR3 consists of 14 residues. V trimming: 2 bases; J trimming: 2 bases; junction bases outside the gene matches: 3. Germline loops: CDR1 SGHRS, CDR2 YFSETQ.

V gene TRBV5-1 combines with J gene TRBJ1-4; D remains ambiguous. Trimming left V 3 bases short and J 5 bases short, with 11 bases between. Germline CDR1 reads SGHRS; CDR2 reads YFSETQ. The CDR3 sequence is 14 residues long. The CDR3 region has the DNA TGCGCCAGCAGCTCGGACCGGGGAAATGAAAAACTGTTTTTT. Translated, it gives CASSSDRGNEKLFF.

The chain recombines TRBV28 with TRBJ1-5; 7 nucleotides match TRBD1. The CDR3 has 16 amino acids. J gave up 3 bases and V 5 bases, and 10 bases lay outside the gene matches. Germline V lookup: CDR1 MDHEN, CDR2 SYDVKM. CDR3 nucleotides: TGTGCCAGCAGTATAGCGACAGGGTGGGTCAATCAGCCCCAGCATTTT. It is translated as CASSIATGWVNQPQHF.

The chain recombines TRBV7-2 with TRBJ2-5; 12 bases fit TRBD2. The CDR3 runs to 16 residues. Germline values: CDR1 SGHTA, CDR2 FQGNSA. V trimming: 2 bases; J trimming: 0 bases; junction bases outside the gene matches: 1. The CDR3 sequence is CASSLTSGGYQETQYF. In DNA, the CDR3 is TGTGCCAGCAGCTTAACTAGCGGGGGGTACCAAGAGACCCAGTACTTC.

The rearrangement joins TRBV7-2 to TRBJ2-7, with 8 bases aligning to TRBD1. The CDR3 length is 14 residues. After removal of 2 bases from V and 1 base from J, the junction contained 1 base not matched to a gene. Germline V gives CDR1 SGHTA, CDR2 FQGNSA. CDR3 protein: CASSLTGGSYEQYF. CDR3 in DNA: TGTGCCAGCAGCTTAACAGGGGGTTCCTACGAGCAGTACTTC.

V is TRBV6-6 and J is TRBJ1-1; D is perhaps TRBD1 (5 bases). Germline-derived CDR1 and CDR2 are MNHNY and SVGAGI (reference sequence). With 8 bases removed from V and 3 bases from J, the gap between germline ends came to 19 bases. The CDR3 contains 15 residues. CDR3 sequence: CASERGRGKDTEAFF. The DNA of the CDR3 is TGTGCCAGCGAGCGAGGGAGGGGAAAGGACACTGAAGCTTTCTTT.

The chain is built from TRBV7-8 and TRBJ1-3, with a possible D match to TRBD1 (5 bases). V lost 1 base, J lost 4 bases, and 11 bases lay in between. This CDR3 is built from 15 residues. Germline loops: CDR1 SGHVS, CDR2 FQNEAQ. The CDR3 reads CASSLGGPYGNTIYF. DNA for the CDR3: TGTGCCAGCAGCTTAGGGGGCCCCTACGGAAACACCATATATTTT.

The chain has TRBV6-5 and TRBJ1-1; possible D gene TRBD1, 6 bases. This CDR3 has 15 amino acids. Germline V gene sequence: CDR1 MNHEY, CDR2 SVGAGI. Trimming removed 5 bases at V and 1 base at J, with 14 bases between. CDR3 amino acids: CASSTADRANTEAFF. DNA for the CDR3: TGTGCCAGCAGTACGGCGGACAGAGCGAACACTGAAGCTTTCTTT.

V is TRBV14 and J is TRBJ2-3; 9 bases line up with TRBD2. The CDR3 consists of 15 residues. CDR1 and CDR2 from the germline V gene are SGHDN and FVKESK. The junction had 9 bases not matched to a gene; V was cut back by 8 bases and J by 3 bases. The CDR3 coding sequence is TGTGCCAGCGCCCTCGGACTAGCGAGGACAGATACGCAGTATTTT. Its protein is CASALGLARTDTQYF.

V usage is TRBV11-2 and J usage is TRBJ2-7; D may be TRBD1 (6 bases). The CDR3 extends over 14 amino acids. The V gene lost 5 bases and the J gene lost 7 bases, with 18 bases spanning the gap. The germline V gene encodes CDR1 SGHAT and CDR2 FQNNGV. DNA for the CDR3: TGTGCCAGCAGCCCGATTACAGGGCCGGGTGAGCAGTACTTC. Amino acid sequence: CASSPITGPGEQYF.

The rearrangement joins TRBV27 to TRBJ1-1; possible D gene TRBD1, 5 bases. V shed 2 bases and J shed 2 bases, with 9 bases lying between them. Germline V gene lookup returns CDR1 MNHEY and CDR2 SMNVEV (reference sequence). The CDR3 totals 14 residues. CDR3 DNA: TGTGCCAGCAGTTTAATTGGGGCTAACACTGAAGCTTTCTTT. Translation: CASSLIGANTEAFF.

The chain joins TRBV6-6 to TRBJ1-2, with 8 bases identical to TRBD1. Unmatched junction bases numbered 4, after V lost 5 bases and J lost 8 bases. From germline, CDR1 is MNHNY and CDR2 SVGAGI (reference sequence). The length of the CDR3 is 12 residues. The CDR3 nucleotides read TGTGCCAGCAGTCAACAGGGGGTCGGCTACACCTTC. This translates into CASSQQGVGYTF.

The CDR3 loop is CASSLGVAGVETQYF. The CDR3 region has the DNA TGTGCCAGTAGTCTCGGGGTAGCGGGAGTCGAGACCCAGTACTTC. This sequence joins TRBV19 and TRBJ2-5, with 9 nucleotides matching TRBD2. CDR1 is LNHDA, CDR2 SQIVND, per germline (reference sequence). The J segment lost 5 bases and the V segment lost 5 bases, leaving 9 bases of the junction unmatched. CDR3 length equals 15 residues. The full variable domain, with the rest looked up from reference TRBV19 and TRBJ2-5, is DGGITQSPKYLFRKEGQNVTLSCEQNLNHDAMYWYRQDPGQGLRLIYYSQIVNDFQKGDIAEGYSVSREKKESFPLTVTSAQKNPTAFYLCASSLGVAGVETQYFGPGTRLLVL.

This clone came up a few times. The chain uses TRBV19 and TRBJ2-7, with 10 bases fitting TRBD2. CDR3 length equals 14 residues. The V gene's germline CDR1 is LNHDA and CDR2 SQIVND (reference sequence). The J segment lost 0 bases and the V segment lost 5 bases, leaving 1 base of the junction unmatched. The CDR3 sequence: CASSPSGSSYEQYF. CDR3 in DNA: TGTGCCAGTAGTCCTAGCGGGAGCTCCTACGAGCAGTACTTC.